These 13 T cell receptor beta chains were all obtained from the same sample, sequenced in a study of neoadjuvant anti-PD-1 for oral cavity cancer. Some clones are missing from TCRdb's copy, which holds only in-frame ones; the method was immunoSEQ multiplex PCR. The table records about 16,000 clones, around 69% of them present only once. This sample comprised PBMCs, obtained before nivolumab (anti-PD-1) treatment. These receptors were taken from a person aged 35-80 years with oral cavity squamous cell carcinoma.

This clone was observed a few times. The chain combines TRBV5-1 with TRBJ2-2, with D tentatively TRBD1 (6 bases). The V gene lost 4 bases and the J gene lost 6 bases, with 16 bases spanning the gap. Per the germline V gene, CDR1 is SGHRS and CDR2 is YFSETQ. The length of the CDR3 is 15 residues. CDR3 nucleotide sequence: TGCGCCAGCAGCCAGACGCAGGGGTTCGCCGGGGAGCTGTTTTTT. Protein sequence: CASSQTQGFAGELFF.

This chain uses TRBV15 with TRBJ1-2, with D hard to call. Looked up from germline, CDR1 is LNHNV and CDR2 is YYDKDF (reference sequence). Trimming took 8 bases from V and 3 from J, leaving 16 bases between them. The CDR3 covers 14 residues. In DNA, the CDR3 is TGTGCCACCGCAGCCGGACCTTTCGACTATGGCTACACCTTC. Translated, it gives CATAAGPFDYGYTF.

This clone was seen only a few times. V is TRBV13 and J is TRBJ2-7, with 9 bases matching TRBD2. Germline V CDR1 and CDR2: PRHDT, FYEKMQ (reference sequence). This CDR3 contains 20 residues. J gave up 0 bases and V 0 bases, and 15 bases lay outside the gene matches. CDR3 amino acids: CASSLGLRGGRAQSSYEQYF. CDR3 sequence (DNA): TGTGCCAGCAGCTTAGGCCTAAGAGGCGGGAGGGCCCAGAGCTCCTACGAGCAGTACTTC. The variable domain in full, completed from reference TRBV13 and TRBJ2-7, reads AAGVIQSPRHLIKEKRETATLKCYPIPRHDTVYWYQQGPGQDPQFLISFYEKMQSDKGSIPDRFSAQQFSDYHSELNMSSLELGDSALYFCASSLGLRGGRAQSSYEQYFGPGTRLTVT.

This chain links TRBV10-3 with TRBJ1-2, with a tentative D call TRBD1 (5 bases). V lost 0 bases to trimming and J lost 4 bases, with 15 bases between them. CDR1 ENHRY and CDR2 SYGVKD come from the germline V gene. This CDR3 is 16 amino acids long. The CDR3 DNA reads as TGTGCCATCAGTGAGTCGGAGGGGATGCGCGGCTATGGCTACACCTTC. This encodes CAISESEGMRGYGYTF.

This clone was observed a few times. The CDR3 here is CASSEGTSLTGELFF. CDR3 DNA: TGTGCCAGCAGTGAAGGGACTAGCTTAACCGGGGAGCTGTTTTTT. The rearrangement uses TRBV2 and TRBJ2-2; 8 nucleotides align to TRBD2. The CDR3 is made up of 15 amino acids. V lost 1 base to trimming and J lost 5 bases; unmatched junction nucleotides: 3. In germline, CDR1 is SNHLY, CDR2 FYNNEI.

V gene TRBV11-2 combines with J gene TRBJ1-2; D gene uncertain. The V gene's germline CDR1 is SGHAT and CDR2 FQNNGV. V lost 1 base and J lost 10, with 13 bases in between. The CDR3 is 13 amino acids. The CDR3 nucleotides are TGTGCCAGCAGCTTAGTCGAAGGGAAGGACTACACCTTC. Protein sequence: CASSLVEGKDYTF.

J is TRBJ1-4 and V is TRBV6-6, with D uncertain. CDR3 length: 16 residues. From germline, CDR1 is MNHNY and CDR2 SVGAGI (reference sequence). The ends were cut back, 4 bases at V and 2 bases at J, with 14 bases in the middle. CDR3 nucleotides: TGTGCCAGCAGTTCAGGACTCGGGCTCACTAATGAAAAACTGTTTTTT. It specifies CASSSGLGLTNEKLFF.

V gene TRBV6-5 combines with J gene TRBJ2-4; TRBD2 agrees at 14 bases. The germline CDR1 and CDR2 sequences are MNHEY and SVGAGI. This CDR3 is built from 16 residues. V gave up 4 bases and J gave up 8 bases; unmatched junction bases: 7. CDR3 DNA: TGTGCCAGCAGTTCCCGACTAGCGGGAGGGAGGGACATTCAGTACTTC. It codes for CASSSRLAGGRDIQYF.

This chain connects TRBV6-1 to TRBJ1-2; the D is unclear. The V and J ends lost 8 bases and 1 base respectively, with 5 bases between them. Looked up from germline, CDR1 is MNHNS and CDR2 is SASEGT. The CDR3 length is 11 residues. Written as DNA, the CDR3 is TGTGCCAGCCAAATTAACTATGGCTACACCTTC. Its translation: CASQINYGYTF.

The chain recombines TRBV27 with TRBJ1-1; tentative D call: TRBD1 (5 bases). The CDR3 totals 14 residues. Trimming pared 0 bases from V and 6 bases from J, leaving 11 bases between. Germline CDR1 is MNHEY and CDR2 is SMNVEV (reference sequence). The CDR3 reads CASSLSGTLSEAFF. CDR3 sequence (DNA): TGTGCCAGCAGTTTATCCGGGACGCTATCTGAAGCTTTCTTT.

The chain is built from TRBV29-1 and TRBJ2-5, with D perhaps matching TRBD1 or TRBD2 (5 bases each). The CDR3 covers 15 residues. Germline V gene lookup returns CDR1 SQVTM and CDR2 ANQGSEA. Trimming pared 4 bases from V and 2 bases from J, leaving 17 bases between. The DNA of the CDR3 is TGCAGCGTTGTGATTTTGGAGCGGACACAAGAGACCCAGTACTTC. Translated: CSVVILERTQETQYF.

The CDR3 region has the DNA TGTGCCAGCAGTTTAAAGCTAGCGGGAGTTTCCCACGAGCAGTACTTC. Residues: CASSLKLAGVSHEQYF. The V call is TRBV27, the J call TRBJ2-7; 10 bases match TRBD2. The junction had 9 bases not matched to a gene; V was cut back by 2 bases and J by 5 bases. Germline CDR1 and CDR2: MNHEY and SMNVEV (reference sequence). The CDR3 covers 16 residues.

The chain is built from TRBV25-1 and TRBJ1-1; TRBD1 agrees at 7 bases. Germline-derived CDR1 and CDR2 are MGHDK and SYGVNS. The V segment lost 4 bases and the J segment 4 bases; nucleotides outside the gene matches: 6. The CDR3 extends over 14 amino acids. Here the CDR3 DNA reads TGTGCCAGCAGTGTAGGGGGCGCGGGCACTGAAGCTTTCTTT. Translation gives CASSVGGAGTEAFF.